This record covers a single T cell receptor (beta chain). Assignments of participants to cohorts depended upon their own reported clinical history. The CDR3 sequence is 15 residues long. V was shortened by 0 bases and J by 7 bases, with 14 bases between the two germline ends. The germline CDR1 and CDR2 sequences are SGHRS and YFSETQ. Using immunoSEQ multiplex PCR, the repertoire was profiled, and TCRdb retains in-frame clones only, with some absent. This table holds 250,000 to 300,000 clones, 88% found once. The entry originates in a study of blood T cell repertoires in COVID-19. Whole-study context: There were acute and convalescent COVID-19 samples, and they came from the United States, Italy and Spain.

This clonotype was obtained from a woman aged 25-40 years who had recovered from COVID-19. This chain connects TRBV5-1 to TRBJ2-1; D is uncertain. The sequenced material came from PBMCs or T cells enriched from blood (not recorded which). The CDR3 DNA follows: TGCGCCAGCAGCTTGGATCCGACCCTAGAGAATGAGCAGTTCTTC. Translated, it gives CASSLDPTLENEQFF. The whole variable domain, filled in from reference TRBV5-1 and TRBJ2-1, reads KAGVTQTPRYLIKTRGQQVTLSCSPISGHRSVSWYQQTPGQGLQFLFEYFSETQRNKGNFPGRFSGRQFSNSRSEMNVSTLELGDSALYLCASSLDPTLENEQFFGPGTRLTVL.